This TCR beta chain was documented in a study of cytomegalovirus exposure and HLA in healthy donors. Germline loops: CDR1 LNHDA, CDR2 SQIVND (reference sequence). This CDR3 has 14 amino acids. Trimming cost V 3 bases and J 3 bases, with 9 bases left between them. The PCR used 60 Vbeta and 13 Jbeta primers. Repertoires were generated with immunoSEQ multiplex PCR, while TCRdb's copy carries only in-frame clones and drops some. The sample has some 180,000 clones; about four fifths are singletons. Regarding this clone: Its target is unknown.

Study-wide points: In an earlier analysis, most TCR beta V segments were productive about 87% or about 30% of the time. Further analysis was carried out later, and it showed several of the most significant clusters appearing linked to common viral pathogens. 16,951 TCR beta sequences were associated with HLA alleles at 0.05 false discovery rate in a later analysis. There was a cluster of highly shared sequence variants that was likely a sequencing artifact.

The sequence was obtained from a man aged 40-49 years in good health and CMV-seropositive. The rearrangement uses TRBV19 and TRBJ2-1, with D perhaps matching TRBD1 (6 bases). Sequenced material: PBMCs. CDR3 coding DNA: TGTGCCAGTAGTATTCAGGGGTACTACAATGAGCAGTTCTTC. It codes for CASSIQGYYNEQFF.